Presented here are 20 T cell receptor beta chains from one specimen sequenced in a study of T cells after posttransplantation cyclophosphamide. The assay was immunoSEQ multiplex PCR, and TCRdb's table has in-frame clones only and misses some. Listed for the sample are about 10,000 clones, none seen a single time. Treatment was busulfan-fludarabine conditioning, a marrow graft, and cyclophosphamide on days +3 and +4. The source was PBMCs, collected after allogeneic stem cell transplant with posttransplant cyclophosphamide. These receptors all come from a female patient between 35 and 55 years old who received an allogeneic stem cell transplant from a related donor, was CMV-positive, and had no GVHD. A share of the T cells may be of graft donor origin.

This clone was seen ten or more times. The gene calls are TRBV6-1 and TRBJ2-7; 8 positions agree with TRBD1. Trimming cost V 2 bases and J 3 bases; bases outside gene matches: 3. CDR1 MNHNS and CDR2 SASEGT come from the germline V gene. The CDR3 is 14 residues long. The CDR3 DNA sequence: TGTGCCAGCAGTGAATATGGACAGGGCTACGAGCAGTACTTC. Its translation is CASSEYGQGYEQYF.

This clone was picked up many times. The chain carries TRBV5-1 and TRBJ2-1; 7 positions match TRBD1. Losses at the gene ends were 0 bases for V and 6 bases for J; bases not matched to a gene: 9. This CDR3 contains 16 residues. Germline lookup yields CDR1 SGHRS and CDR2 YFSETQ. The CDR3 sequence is CASSLAHGTASNEQFF. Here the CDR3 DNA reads TGCGCCAGCAGCTTGGCCCACGGGACAGCTTCCAATGAGCAGTTCTTC.

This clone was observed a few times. The CDR3: CASSEFGGSTGELFF. The CDR3 DNA follows: TGTGCCAGCAGTGAATTCGGGGGAAGCACCGGGGAGCTGTTTTTT. The J gene is TRBJ2-2, the V gene TRBV25-1, with D perhaps matching TRBD2 (6 bases). Per the germline V gene, CDR1 is MGHDK and CDR2 is SYGVNS. The CDR3 is 15 residues long. Trimming shortened V by 1 base and J by 4 bases, and 10 bases separated the two germline ends.

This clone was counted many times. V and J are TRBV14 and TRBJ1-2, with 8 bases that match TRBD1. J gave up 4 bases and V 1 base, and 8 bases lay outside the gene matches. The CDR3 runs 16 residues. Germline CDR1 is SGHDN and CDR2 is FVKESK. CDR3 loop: CASSQAPGQGTYGYTF. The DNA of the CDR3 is TGTGCCAGCAGCCAAGCCCCCGGACAGGGAACCTATGGCTACACCTTC. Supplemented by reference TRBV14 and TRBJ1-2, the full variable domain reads EAGVTQFPSHSVIEKGQTVTLRCDPISGHDNLYWYRRVMGKEIKFLLHFVKESKQDESGMPNNRFLAERTGGTYSTLKVQPAELEDSGVYFCASSQAPGQGTYGYTFGSGTRLTVV.

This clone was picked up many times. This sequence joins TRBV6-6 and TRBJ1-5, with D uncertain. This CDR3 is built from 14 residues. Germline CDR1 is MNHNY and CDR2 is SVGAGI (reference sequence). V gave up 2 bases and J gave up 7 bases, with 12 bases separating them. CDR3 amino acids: CASSYASGQQPQHF. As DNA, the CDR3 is TGTGCCAGCAGTTACGCATCAGGCCAACAGCCCCAGCATTTT.

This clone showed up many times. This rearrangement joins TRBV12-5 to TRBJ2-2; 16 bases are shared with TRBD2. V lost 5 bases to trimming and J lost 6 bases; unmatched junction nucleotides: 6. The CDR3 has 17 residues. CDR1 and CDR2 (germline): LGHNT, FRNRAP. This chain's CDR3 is CASGPTGLAGGAGELFF. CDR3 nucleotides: TGTGCTAGTGGTCCGACGGGACTAGCGGGGGGGGCCGGGGAGCTGTTTTTT.

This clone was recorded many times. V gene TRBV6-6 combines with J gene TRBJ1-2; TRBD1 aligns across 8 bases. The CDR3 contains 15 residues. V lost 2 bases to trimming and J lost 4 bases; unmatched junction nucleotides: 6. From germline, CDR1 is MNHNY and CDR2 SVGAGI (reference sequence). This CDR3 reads CASSYVGQGAYGYTF. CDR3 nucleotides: TGTGCCAGCAGTTACGTTGGGCAGGGGGCCTATGGCTACACCTTC.

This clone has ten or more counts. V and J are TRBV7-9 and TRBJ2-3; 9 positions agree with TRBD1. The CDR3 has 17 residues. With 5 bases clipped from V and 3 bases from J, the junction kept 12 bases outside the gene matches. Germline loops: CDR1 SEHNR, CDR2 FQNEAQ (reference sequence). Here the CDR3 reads CASSRGGQGGVTDTQYF. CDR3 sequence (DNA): TGTGCCAGCAGCCGAGGGGGACAGGGCGGGGTGACAGATACGCAGTATTTT.

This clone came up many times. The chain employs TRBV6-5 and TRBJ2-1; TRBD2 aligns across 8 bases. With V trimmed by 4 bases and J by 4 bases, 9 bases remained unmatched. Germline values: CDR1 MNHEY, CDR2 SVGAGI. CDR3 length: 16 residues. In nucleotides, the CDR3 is TGTGCCAGCAGTTCCCTACCGGGGGGGCGATACAATGAGCAGTTCTTC. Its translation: CASSSLPGGRYNEQFF.

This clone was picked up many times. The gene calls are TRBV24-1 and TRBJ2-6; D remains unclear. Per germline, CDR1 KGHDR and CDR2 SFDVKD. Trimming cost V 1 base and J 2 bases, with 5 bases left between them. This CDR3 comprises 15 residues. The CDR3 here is CATSDLRAGANVLTF. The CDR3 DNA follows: TGTGCCACCAGTGATTTAAGGGCTGGGGCCAACGTCCTGACTTTC.

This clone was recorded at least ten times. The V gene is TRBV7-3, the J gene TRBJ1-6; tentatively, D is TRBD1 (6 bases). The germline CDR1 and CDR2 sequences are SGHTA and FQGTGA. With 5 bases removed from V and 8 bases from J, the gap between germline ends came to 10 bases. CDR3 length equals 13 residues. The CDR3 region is CASSRDTHSPLHF. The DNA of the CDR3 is TGTGCCAGCAGCCGGGACACCCATTCACCCCTCCACTTT.

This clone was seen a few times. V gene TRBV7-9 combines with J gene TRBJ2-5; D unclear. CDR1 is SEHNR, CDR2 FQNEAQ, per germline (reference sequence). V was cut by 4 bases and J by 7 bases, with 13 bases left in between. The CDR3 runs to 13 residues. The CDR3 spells CASSSPQVVTQYF. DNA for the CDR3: TGTGCCAGCAGCTCTCCCCAGGTGGTGACCCAGTACTTC. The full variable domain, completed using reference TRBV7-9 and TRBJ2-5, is DTGVSQNPRHKITKRGQNVTFRCDPISEHNRLYWYRQTLGQGPEFLTYFQNEAQLEKSRLLSDRFSAERPKGSFSTLEIQRTEQGDSAMYLCASSSPQVVTQYFGPGTRLLVL.

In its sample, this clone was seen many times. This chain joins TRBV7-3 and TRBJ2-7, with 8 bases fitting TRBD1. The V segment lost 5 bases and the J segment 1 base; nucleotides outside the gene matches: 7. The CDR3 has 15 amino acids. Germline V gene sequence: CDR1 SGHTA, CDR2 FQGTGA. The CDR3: CASSIRDRSSYEQYF. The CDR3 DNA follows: TGTGCCAGCAGCATACGGGACAGGTCGTCCTACGAGCAGTACTTC.

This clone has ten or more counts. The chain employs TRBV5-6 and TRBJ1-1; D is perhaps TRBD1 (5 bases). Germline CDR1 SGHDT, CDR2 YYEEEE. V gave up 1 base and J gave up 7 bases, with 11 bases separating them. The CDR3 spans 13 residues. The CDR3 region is CASSLTRGGEAFF. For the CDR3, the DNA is TGTGCCAGCAGCTTGACTCGGGGGGGTGAAGCTTTCTTT.

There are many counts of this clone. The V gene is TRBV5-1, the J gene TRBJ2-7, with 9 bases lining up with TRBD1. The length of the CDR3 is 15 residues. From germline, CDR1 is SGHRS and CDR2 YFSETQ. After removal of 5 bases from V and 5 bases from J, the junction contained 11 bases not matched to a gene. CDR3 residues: CASRWGWTGDHEQYF. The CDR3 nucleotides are TGCGCCAGCAGGTGGGGTTGGACAGGGGACCACGAGCAGTACTTC.

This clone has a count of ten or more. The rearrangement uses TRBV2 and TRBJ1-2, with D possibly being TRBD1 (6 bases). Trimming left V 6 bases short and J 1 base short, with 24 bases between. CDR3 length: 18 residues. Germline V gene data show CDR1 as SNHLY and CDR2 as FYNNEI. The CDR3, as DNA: TGTGCCAGCAGATACAGGGTGATCACCCTCGGATTTAACTATGGCTACACCTTC. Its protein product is CASRYRVITLGFNYGYTF.

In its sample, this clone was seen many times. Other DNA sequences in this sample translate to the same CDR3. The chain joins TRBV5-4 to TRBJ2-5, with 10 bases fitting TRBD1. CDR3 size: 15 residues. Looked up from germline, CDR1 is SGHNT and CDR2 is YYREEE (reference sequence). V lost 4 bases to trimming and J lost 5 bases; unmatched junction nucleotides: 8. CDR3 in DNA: TGTGCCAGCAGCCCAGGGACAGGGGCTCGGGAGACCCAGTACTTC. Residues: CASSPGTGARETQYF.

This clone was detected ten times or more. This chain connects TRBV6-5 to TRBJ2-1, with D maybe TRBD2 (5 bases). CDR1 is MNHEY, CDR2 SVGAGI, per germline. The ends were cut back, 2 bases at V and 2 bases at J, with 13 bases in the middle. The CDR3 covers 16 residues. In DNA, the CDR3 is TGTGCCAGCAGTTACCAAGCGGACCGAGCCTACAATGAGCAGTTCTTC. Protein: CASSYQADRAYNEQFF.

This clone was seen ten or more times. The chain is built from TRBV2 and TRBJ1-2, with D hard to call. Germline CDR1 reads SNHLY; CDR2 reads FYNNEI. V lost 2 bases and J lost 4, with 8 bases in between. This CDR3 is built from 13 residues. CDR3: CASSEQASYGYTF. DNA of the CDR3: TGTGCCAGCAGTGAACAGGCTTCCTATGGCTACACCTTC.

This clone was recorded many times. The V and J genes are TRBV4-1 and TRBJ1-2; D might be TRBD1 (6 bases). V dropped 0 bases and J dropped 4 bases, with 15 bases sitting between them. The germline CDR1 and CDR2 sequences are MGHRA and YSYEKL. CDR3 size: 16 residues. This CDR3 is CASSQDEGGEVYGYTF. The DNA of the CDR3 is TGCGCCAGCAGCCAAGATGAGGGGGGGGAGGTCTATGGCTACACCTTC.